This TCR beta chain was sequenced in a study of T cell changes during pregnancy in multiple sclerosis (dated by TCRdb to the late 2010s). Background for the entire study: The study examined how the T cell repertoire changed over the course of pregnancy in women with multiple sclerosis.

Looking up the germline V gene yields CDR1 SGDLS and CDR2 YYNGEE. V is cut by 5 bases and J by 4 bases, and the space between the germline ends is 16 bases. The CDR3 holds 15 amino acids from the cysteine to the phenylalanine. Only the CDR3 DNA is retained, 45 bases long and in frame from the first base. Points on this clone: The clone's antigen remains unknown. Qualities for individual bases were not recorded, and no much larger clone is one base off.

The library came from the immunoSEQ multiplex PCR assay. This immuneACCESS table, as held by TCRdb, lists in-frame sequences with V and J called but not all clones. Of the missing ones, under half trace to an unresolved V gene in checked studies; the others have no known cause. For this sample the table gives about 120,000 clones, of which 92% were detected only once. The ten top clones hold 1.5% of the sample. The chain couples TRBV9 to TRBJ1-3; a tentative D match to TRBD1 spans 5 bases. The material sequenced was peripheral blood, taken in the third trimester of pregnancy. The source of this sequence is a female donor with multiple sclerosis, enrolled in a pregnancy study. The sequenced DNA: TGTGCCAGCAGTGTGAATGGGGCGCGGGGAAACACCATATATTTT. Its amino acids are CASSVNGARGNTIYF.